The sequence of this T cell receptor beta chain was determined in a study of a mutant IDH1 vaccine in newly diagnosed glioma. Study details: Of treated patients, 62.5% were men and approximately 40% women, averaging 40.4 years. Patients were pretreated with radiotherapy, temozolomide, or both, mostly both.

Profiled with immunoSEQ multiplex PCR; TCRdb holds only in-frame clones, not every one. The sample lists about 69,000 clones; more than 75% were seen once. Worth noting for this clone: Its specificity is not known.

Time point meaning: week 35, safety follow-up. A single vaccine dose contained 300 ug of mutant IDH1 20-mer peptide, and topical imiquimod was used with it. The starting material was PBMCs, obtained from a glioma patient whose treatment included an IDH1 peptide vaccine. The source is a man aged 25-45 years with glioma.

The CDR3 DNA sequence: TGTGCCAGCAGTGAACAAAGGCAGGGCGTTTTAACTGAAGCTTTCTTT. The encoded protein is CASSEQRQGVLTEAFF. The chain recombines TRBV2 with TRBJ1-1; tentatively, D is TRBD1 (5 bases). The V gene lost 2 bases and the J gene lost 5 bases, with 18 bases spanning the gap. This CDR3 is 16 amino acids long. Germline CDR1 is SNHLY and CDR2 is FYNNEI.